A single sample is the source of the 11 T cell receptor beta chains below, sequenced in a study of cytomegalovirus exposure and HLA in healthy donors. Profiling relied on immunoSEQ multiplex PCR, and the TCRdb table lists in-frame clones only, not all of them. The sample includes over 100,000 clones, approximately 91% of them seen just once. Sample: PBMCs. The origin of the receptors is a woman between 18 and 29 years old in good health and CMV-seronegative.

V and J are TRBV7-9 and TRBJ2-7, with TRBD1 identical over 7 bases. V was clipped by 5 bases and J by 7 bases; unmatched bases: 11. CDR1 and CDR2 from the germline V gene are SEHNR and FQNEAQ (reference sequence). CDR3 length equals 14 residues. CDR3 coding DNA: TGTGCCAGCAGCCCATCGGGCAGGGGGTATGAGCAGTACTTC. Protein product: CASSPSGRGYEQYF.

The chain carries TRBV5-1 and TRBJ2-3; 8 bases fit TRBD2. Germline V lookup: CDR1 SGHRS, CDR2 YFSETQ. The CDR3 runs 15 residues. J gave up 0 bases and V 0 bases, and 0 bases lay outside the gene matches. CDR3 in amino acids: CASSLASGSTDTQYF. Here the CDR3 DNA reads TGCGCCAGCAGCTTGGCTAGCGGGAGCACAGATACGCAGTATTTT.

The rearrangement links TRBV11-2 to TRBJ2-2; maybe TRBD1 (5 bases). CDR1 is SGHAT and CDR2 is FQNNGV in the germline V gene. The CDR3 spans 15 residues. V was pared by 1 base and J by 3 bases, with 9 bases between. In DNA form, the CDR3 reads TGTGCCAGCAGCTTAGCGGCAGGGTACACCGGGGAGCTGTTTTTT. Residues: CASSLAAGYTGELFF.

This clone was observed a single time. CDR3 nucleotide sequence: TGCAGCGTGCCCCCCGGGACAGAGGCTAATGGGGGCTACACCTTC. As protein: CSVPPGTEANGGYTF. The chain is built from TRBV29-1 and TRBJ1-2; 7 bases are shared with TRBD1. J was trimmed by 8 bases and V by 6 bases; bases with no gene match: 18. The CDR3 consists of 15 residues. Per germline, CDR1 SQVTM and CDR2 ANQGSEA.

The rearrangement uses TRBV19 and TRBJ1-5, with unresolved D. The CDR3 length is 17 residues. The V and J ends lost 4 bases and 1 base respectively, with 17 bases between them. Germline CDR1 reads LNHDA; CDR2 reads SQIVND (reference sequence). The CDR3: CASSTTVGSRSNQPQHF. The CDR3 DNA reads TGTGCCAGTAGTACCACGGTGGGCTCCCGGAGCAATCAGCCCCAGCATTTT.

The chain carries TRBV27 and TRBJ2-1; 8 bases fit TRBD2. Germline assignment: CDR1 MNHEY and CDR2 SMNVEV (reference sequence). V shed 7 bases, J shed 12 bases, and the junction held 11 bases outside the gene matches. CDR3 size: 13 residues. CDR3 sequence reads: CASTPGGGKGQFF. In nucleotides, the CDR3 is TGTGCCAGCACCCCCGGGGGGGGGAAGGGGCAGTTCTTC.

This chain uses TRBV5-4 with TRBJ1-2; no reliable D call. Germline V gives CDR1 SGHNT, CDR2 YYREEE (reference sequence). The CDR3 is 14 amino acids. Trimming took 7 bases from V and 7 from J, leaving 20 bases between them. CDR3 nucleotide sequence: TGTGCCAGCGCAGGTGGAGGGCTAAAGGGTGGCTACACCTTC. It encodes CASAGGGLKGGYTF.

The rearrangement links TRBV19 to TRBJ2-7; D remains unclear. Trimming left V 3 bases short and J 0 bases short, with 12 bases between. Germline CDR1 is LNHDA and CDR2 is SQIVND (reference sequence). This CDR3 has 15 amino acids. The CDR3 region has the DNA TGTGCCAGTAGTATCGGCGGCTTACCCTCCTACGAGCAGTACTTC. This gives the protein CASSIGGLPSYEQYF.

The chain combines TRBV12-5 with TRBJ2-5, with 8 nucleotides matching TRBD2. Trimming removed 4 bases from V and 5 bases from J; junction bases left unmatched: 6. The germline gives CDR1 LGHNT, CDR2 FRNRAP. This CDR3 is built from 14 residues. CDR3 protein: CASGSGLAGETQYF. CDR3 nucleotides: TGTGCTAGTGGTTCCGGACTAGCCGGGGAGACCCAGTACTTC. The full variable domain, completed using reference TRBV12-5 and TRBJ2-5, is DARVTQTPRHKVTEMGQEVTMRCQPILGHNTVFWYRQTMMQGLELLAYFRNRAPLDDSGMPKDRFSAEMPDATLATLKIQPSEPRDSAVYFCASGSGLAGETQYFGPGTRLLVL.

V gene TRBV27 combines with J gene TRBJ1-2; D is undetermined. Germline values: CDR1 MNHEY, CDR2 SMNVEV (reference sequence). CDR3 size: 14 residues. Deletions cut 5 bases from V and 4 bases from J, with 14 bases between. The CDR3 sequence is CASSLHPGIYGYTF. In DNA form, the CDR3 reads TGTGCCAGCAGTCTCCATCCCGGGATCTATGGCTACACCTTC.

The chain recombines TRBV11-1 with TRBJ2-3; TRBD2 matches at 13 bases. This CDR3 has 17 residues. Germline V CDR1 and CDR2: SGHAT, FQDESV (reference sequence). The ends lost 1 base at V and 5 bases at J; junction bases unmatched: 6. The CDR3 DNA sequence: TGTGCCAGCAGCTTAGTCACTAGCGGGAGGGCGGAAGATACGCAGTATTTT. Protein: CASSLVTSGRAEDTQYF.